A selection of T cell receptor beta chains follows, all from one sample in a study of human T cells and chemical hapten exposure. TCRdb recomputed calls from the RACE reads with MiXCR, one row per CDR3 protein. This sample has some 180,000 distinct CDR3 sequences, with approximately 20% found just once. This specimen was whole blood, taken in connection with sensitization to the hapten diphenylcyclopropenone (DPC). The receptor source for this set is a woman between 45 and 60 years old with alopecia areata. Some clones in this sample may be carry-over from other donors' samples. CDR3s include the opening cysteine and the closing phenylalanine or tryptophan. D genes are given only for firm matches. A row's size may be missing; if present it is once, few, many or a size class.

CATRVGRASSGELFF	TGTGCCACCAGGGTCGGGAGGGCCTCTTCCGGGGAGCTGTTTTTT	15	TRBD2	-	TRBJ2-2	TRBV15
CSVDRGQETQYF	TGCAGCGTCGACAGGGGACAAGAGACCCAGTACTTC	12	TRBD1	-	TRBJ2-5	TRBV29-1
CSAKAAGTGHSPLHF	TGCAGTGCTAAAGCTGCCGGGACAGGGCATTCACCCCTCCACTTT	15	TRBD1	-	TRBJ1-6	TRBV20-1
CSVDRGAGTEAFF	TGCAGCGTTGATAGGGGGGCGGGCACTGAAGCTTTCTTT	13	-	many	TRBJ1-1	TRBV29-1
CASSFYPGRTLTNEQFF	TGTGCCAGCAGCTTCTATCCTGGGAGGACCCTTACTAATGAGCAGTTCTTC	17	-	-	TRBJ2-1	TRBV7-8
CASSQPSGNTIYF	TGTGCCAGCAGCCAACCTTCGGGAAACACCATATATTTT	13	-	-	TRBJ1-3	TRBV3-1
CASSLGQGGEQYF	TGTGCCAGCAGCTTGGGACAGGGAGGCGAGCAGTACTTC	13	TRBD1	many	TRBJ2-7	TRBV7-6
CASSEQQLTRVEQYF	TGCGCCAGCAGTGAGCAGCAATTAACGCGAGTCGAGCAGTACTTC	15	-	few	TRBJ2-7	TRBV10-2
CASSLGGWRRGRNDSTDTQYF	TGTGCCAGCAGCTTAGGGGGCTGGAGGCGCGGGAGGAACGACAGCACAGATACGCAGTATTTT	21	-	-	TRBJ2-3	TRBV5-6
CSVWEASNGYTF	TGCAGCGTGTGGGAGGCAAGCAATGGCTACACCTTC	12	-	many	TRBJ1-2	TRBV29-1
CATYPWENTEAFF	TGTGCCACCTACCCATGGGAGAACACTGAAGCTTTCTTT	13	-	-	TRBJ1-1	TRBV6-5
CATSDFGPGELFF	TGTGCCACCAGTGATTTTGGCCCCGGGGAGCTGTTTTTT	13	-	many	TRBJ2-2	TRBV24-1
CASSPAGGPNTGELFF	TGCGCCAGCAGCCCAGCGGGAGGGCCGAACACCGGGGAGCTGTTTTTT	16	TRBD2	many	TRBJ2-2	TRBV5-1
CASGRGRATIQFF	TGTGCCAGTGGCAGGGGGCGCGCTACGATTCAGTTCTTC	13	TRBD1	many	TRBJ2-1	TRBV19
CSESASGTDTQYF	TGCAGCGAGTCGGCTAGCGGCACAGATACGCAGTATTTT	13	-	-	TRBJ2-3	TRBV29-1
CAISVELARRGAYEQYF	TGTGCCATCAGTGTAGAGCTAGCTCGGCGGGGGGCCTACGAGCAGTACTTC	17	TRBD2	-	TRBJ2-7	TRBV10-3
CASSVGAGENQPQHF	TGTGCCAGCAGCGTAGGGGCAGGGGAAAATCAGCCCCAGCATTTT	15	-	-	TRBJ1-5	TRBV9
CASSLEQGGWNEQFF	TGTGCCAGCAGCTTAGAACAGGGTGGTTGGAATGAGCAGTTCTTC	15	-	few	TRBJ2-1	TRBV11-2
CASTTGSNTEAFF	TGTGCCAGCACCACAGGGTCGAACACTGAAGCTTTCTTT	13	-	once	TRBJ1-1	TRBV3-1
CASSPFDRGGEQFF	TGTGCCAGCTCACCCTTCGACAGGGGCGGTGAGCAGTTCTTC	14	TRBD1	-	TRBJ2-1	TRBV18
CASSLGGLDYEQYF	TGTGCCAGCAGCTTAGGGGGACTAGACTACGAGCAGTACTTC	14	TRBD2	-	TRBJ2-7	TRBV11-2
CASRPTPDVLSTDTQYF	TGCGCCAGCAGACCAACCCCGGACGTACTTTCCACAGATACGCAGTATTTT	17	-	-	TRBJ2-3	TRBV5-1
CASSLGLAEGSYEQYF	TGTGCCAGCAGCTTGGGGCTAGCGGAAGGATCCTACGAGCAGTACTTC	16	TRBD2	-	TRBJ2-7	TRBV11-1
CASSLRVANYGYTF	TGTGCCAGCAGCTTACGGGTTGCGAACTATGGCTACACCTTC	14	-	-	TRBJ1-2	TRBV7-2
CASSIEFGRGEQFF	TGTGCCAGTAGTATTGAGTTCGGGAGGGGTGAGCAGTTCTTC	14	TRBD2	-	TRBJ2-1	TRBV19
CSDRDSSLRTQYF	TGCAGCGACCGGGACAGTTCTTTGCGTACGCAGTATTTT	13	TRBD1	-	TRBJ2-3	TRBV29-1
CASSKTLQGRSSPLHF	TGTGCCAGCAGCAAGACGTTACAGGGCCGGAGTTCACCCCTCCACTTT	16	-	-	TRBJ1-6	TRBV21-1
CSVGRLLTDTQYF	TGCAGCGTTGGTCGATTGTTAACAGATACGCAGTATTTT	13	-	-	TRBJ2-3	TRBV29-1
CATSEGGQVSYNEQFF	TGTGCCACCAGTGAGGGGGGACAGGTCTCCTACAATGAGCAGTTCTTC	16	TRBD1	once	TRBJ2-1	TRBV24-1
CASSSDREGEQFF	TGTGCCAGCAGCTCGGACAGGGAAGGCGAGCAGTTCTTC	13	TRBD1	-	TRBJ2-1	TRBV7-6
CASSFGWGLAGPEGADTQYF	TGTGCCAGCAGCTTCGGCTGGGGACTAGCGGGACCTGAGGGTGCAGATACGCAGTATTTT	20	TRBD2	-	TRBJ2-3	TRBV13